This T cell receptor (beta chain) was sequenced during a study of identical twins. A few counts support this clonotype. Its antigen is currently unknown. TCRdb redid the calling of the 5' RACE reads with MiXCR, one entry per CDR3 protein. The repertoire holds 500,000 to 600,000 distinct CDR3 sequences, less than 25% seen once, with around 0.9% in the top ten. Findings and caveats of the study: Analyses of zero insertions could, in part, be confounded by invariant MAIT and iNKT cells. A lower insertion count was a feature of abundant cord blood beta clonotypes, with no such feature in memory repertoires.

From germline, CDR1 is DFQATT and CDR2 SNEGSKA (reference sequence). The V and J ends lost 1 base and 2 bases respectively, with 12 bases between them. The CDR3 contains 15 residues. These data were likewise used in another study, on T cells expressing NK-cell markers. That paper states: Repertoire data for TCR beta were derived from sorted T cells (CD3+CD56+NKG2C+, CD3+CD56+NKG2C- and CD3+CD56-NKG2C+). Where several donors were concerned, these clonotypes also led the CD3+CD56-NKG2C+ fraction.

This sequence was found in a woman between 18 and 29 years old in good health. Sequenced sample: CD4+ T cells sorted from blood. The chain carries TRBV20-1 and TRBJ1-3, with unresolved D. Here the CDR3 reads CSARGLHGPGNTIYF. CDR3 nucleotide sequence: TGCAGTGCTAGAGGTTTACACGGTCCTGGAAACACCATATATTTT.